A selection of T cell receptor beta chains follows, all from one sample in a study of regulatory T cells in long-lasting Graves disease. From the multiplex PCR reads, TCRdb called clonotypes with MiXCR, one entry per CDR3 protein. Of around 500,000 distinct CDR3 sequences listed, roughly 13% were seen once; the top ten hold more than 8.5%. These data also featured in a second study, about T cells in Graves' hyperthyroidism and ophthalmopathy.

The sample here was peripheral blood mononuclear cells (PBMCs), taken at new diagnosis, from a patient treated with antithyroid drugs. These TCRs come from a man aged 30 to 45 with Graves disease. Each CDR3 is given with its conserved first and last residue. D genes are given only for firm matches. Clone sizes are given selectively: once, few, many, or a class where the clone is expanded.

abundance	v_gene	j_gene	d_gene	CDR3aa	CDR3nt
few	TRBV24-1	TRBJ2-7	TRBD1	CATSPGQGNEQYF	TGTGCCACCAGTCCGGGACAGGGGAACGAGCAGTACTTC
many	TRBV20-1	TRBJ2-7	-	CSAIDPFYEQYF	TGCAGTGCTATTGACCCTTTCTACGAGCAGTACTTC
many	TRBV28	TRBJ2-7	-	CASSPWTGNEQYF	TGTGCCAGCAGCCCTTGGACTGGAAACGAGCAGTACTTC
few	TRBV20-1	TRBJ2-2	TRBD1	CSAQRGGPNTGELFF	TGCAGTGCACAGAGAGGGGGCCCGAACACCGGGGAGCTGTTTTTT
many	TRBV19	TRBJ2-7	TRBD2	CASSFGTSGEQYF	TGTGCCAGCAGCTTTGGGACTAGCGGGGAGCAGTACTTC
few	TRBV28	TRBJ2-7	-	CASSLTGKAGEQYF	TGTGCCAGCAGTTTAACAGGGAAGGCAGGCGAGCAGTACTTC
few	TRBV19	TRBJ2-1	TRBD1	CASSPDRGLRYEQFF	TGTGCCAGTAGCCCGGACAGGGGGCTAAGGTATGAGCAGTTCTTC
few	TRBV24-1	TRBJ2-3	-	CATSDRLTDTQYF	TGTGCCACCAGTGATAGGCTCACAGATACGCAGTATTTT
many	TRBV5-5	TRBJ2-7	-	CASTLRVDYEQYF	TGTGCCAGCACCCTCAGGGTCGACTACGAGCAGTACTTC
many	TRBV5-1	TRBJ2-2	TRBD2	CASSDYRTSGTGELFF	TGCGCCAGCAGCGACTACAGGACTAGCGGTACCGGGGAGCTGTTTTTT
-	TRBV29-1	TRBJ2-2	TRBD2	CSVEGGLAGEGGELFF	TGCAGCGTTGAGGGGGGACTAGCGGGAGAGGGCGGGGAGCTGTTTTTT
-	TRBV5-1	TRBJ1-3	-	CASSSDRNTIYF	TGCGCCAGCAGCTCGGATAGAAACACCATATATTTT
-	TRBV7-9	TRBJ2-3	TRBD2	CASRKARPGGFVTQYF	TGTGCCAGCAGAAAAGCCCGTCCCGGGGGGTTTGTTACGCAGTATTTT
few	TRBV7-9	TRBJ2-5	TRBD1	CASSSVGTGEGETQYF	TGTGCCAGCAGCTCTGTCGGGACAGGGGAGGGAGAGACCCAGTACTTC
many	TRBV20-1	TRBJ2-3	-	CSATPRDRRFDTQYF	TGCAGTGCCACCCCCCGGGACCGACGATTTGATACGCAGTATTTT
-	TRBV20-1	TRBJ2-7	-	CSARDQVRGSYEQYF	TGCAGTGCTAGAGATCAAGTGAGGGGGTCCTACGAGCAGTACTTC
-	TRBV27	TRBJ1-3	-	CASRRMDAGNTIYF	TGTGCCAGCAGAAGGATGGACGCTGGAAACACCATATATTTT
many	TRBV7-6	TRBJ1-2	-	CASSLGTAVSSRGYTF	TGTGCCAGCAGCTTAGGAACGGCAGTCTCCTCCAGGGGCTACACCTTC
many	TRBV29-1	TRBJ2-5	-	CSVERTDQETQYF	TGCAGCGTTGAAAGAACAGACCAAGAGACCCAGTACTTC
many	TRBV20-1	TRBJ2-3	-	CSAREGGQSGADTQYF	TGCAGTGCTAGAGAAGGCGGACAGTCCGGGGCAGATACGCAGTATTTT
few	TRBV20-1	TRBJ2-1	-	CSASPTSLTDNEQFF	TGCAGTGCTAGTCCCACTAGTCTTACCGACAATGAGCAGTTCTTC
few	TRBV4-1	TRBJ2-5	TRBD2	CASSPEGLEETQYF	TGCGCCAGCAGCCCCGAAGGACTAGAGGAGACCCAGTACTTC
-	TRBV13	TRBJ2-7	-	CASSPRSSSYEQYF	TGTGCCAGCAGCCCCCGCTCCAGCTCCTACGAGCAGTACTTC
-	TRBV20-1	TRBJ1-2	TRBD1	CSAGANRGRGYTF	TGCAGTGCTGGAGCTAACAGGGGACGTGGCTACACCTTC
-	TRBV3-1	TRBJ2-5	-	CASSPGRGTQETQYF	TGTGCCAGCAGCCCGGGTCGCGGGACACAAGAGACCCAGTACTTC
few	TRBV7-9	TRBJ2-3	TRBD1	CASRPLPGQGSTDTQYF	TGTGCCAGCAGGCCTTTACCGGGACAGGGCAGCACAGATACGCAGTATTTT
many	TRBV2	TRBJ2-7	-	CASIPEESSYEQYF	TGTGCCAGCATCCCAGAAGAAAGCTCCTACGAGCAGTACTTC
many	TRBV11-2	TRBJ2-7	TRBD1	CASSRGQGNYEQYF	TGTGCCAGCAGCCGAGGACAGGGTAACTACGAGCAGTACTTC
few	TRBV10-3	TRBJ1-1	-	CAIRARWDDTEAFF	TGTGCCATCAGGGCCCGTTGGGACGACACTGAAGCTTTCTTT
-	TRBV18	TRBJ2-7	-	CASSLGGSQAEQYF	TGTGCCAGCTCACTTGGGGGCAGTCAGGCCGAGCAGTACTTC
-	TRBV12-3/TRBV12-4	TRBJ1-2	-	CASSFIDFWGAMGGYTF	TGTGCCAGCAGTTTTATCGATTTTTGGGGGGCGATGGGCGGCTACACCTTC
-	TRBV9	TRBJ1-1	TRBD1	CASSEPGTVNTEAFF	TGTGCCAGCAGCGAACCCGGGACAGTTAACACTGAAGCTTTCTTT
many	TRBV24-1	TRBJ2-2	-	CATRRSSTGELFF	TGTGCCACCAGGAGATCGAGCACCGGGGAGCTGTTTTTT
many	TRBV27	TRBJ2-7	-	CASSSPGPNVGGYEQYF	TGTGCCAGCAGTTCACCGGGACCTAACGTGGGGGGCTACGAGCAGTACTTC